Described below is a single T cell receptor (beta chain) sequence and its context. CDR3 length: 15 residues. Germline V lookup: CDR1 SGHAT, CDR2 FQNNGV. The V end was cut by 0 bases, the J end by 0 bases, with 6 bases between. The sample originates from a study of OX40 agonist ivuxolimab in advanced cancers. Profiled with immunoSEQ multiplex PCR; TCRdb holds only in-frame clones, not every one. The sample consists of roughly 25,000 clones, over 75% of them appearing once. The chain combines TRBV11-2 with TRBJ1-3; unclear D gene. The sequence was collected from an adult with an advanced solid tumor such as melanoma, head and neck, liver or kidney cancer. The sample here was CD4+ or CD8+ T cells sorted from blood, taken in a trial of the OX40 agonist ivuxolimab. The CDR3 DNA is TGTGCCAGCAGCTTAGATCTAATCTCTGGAAACACCATATATTTT. It translates to CASSLDLISGNTIYF.